This T cell receptor (beta chain) was sequenced for a study of metastatic and nonmetastatic thyroid tumors. Study background: Peripheral blood and tumor or nodule samples from malignant and benign thyroid patients were compared. Study-level points and caveats: Patients with malignant thyroid tumors reportedly had significantly higher TCR beta diversity than those with benign nodules, in blood and tumor.

Original processing notes: Clinicopathological groups supplied CDR3 differences that were used to build a distant-metastasis classifier for papillary thyroid cancer. TCRdb re-analyzed the PCR reads through MiXCR. For this entry, the V and J calls and clone size follow TCRdb and not the study's own pipeline. The repertoire holds 15,000 to 20,000 clones, with 37% as singletons. In regard to this clone: Antigen specificity is unknown.

Germline V gene data show CDR1 as DFQATT and CDR2 as SNEGSKA (reference sequence). V shed 2 bases, J shed 1 base, and the junction held 1 base outside the gene matches. The CDR3 runs to 13 residues. No patient had received any treatment before thyroid surgery. Sequenced sample: tumor tissue. This chain uses TRBV20-1 with TRBJ1-1, with TRBD1 matching over 7 bases. The TCR was taken from a female donor with papillary thyroid cancer or a benign thyroid nodule (not recorded which). Some clones in this sample may be carry-over from other donors' samples. This CDR3 reads CSARYRGNTEAFF. CDR3 bases: TGCAGTGCTAGATACAGGGGGAACACTGAAGCTTTCTTT.